What follows describes a single T cell receptor beta chain. These data are taken from a study of T cell changes during pregnancy in multiple sclerosis. Sequencing used immunoSEQ multiplex PCR; TCRdb keeps in-frame clones, though not all of them. The sample records 30,000 to 35,000 clones, less than 90% being singletons. V shed 8 bases and J shed 9 bases, with 11 bases lying between them. The CDR3 extends over 11 amino acids. The V gene's germline CDR1 is SEHNR and CDR2 FQNEAQ (reference sequence). The clonotype originates from a female donor with multiple sclerosis, enrolled in a pregnancy study. The gene calls are TRBV7-9 and TRBJ2-1, with no clear D. This specimen consisted of CD8+ T cells from peripheral blood mononuclear cells, obtained before pregnancy. The CDR3 spells CASRWASEQFF. In DNA form, the CDR3 reads TGTGCCAGCCGGTGGGCAAGTGAGCAGTTCTTC.